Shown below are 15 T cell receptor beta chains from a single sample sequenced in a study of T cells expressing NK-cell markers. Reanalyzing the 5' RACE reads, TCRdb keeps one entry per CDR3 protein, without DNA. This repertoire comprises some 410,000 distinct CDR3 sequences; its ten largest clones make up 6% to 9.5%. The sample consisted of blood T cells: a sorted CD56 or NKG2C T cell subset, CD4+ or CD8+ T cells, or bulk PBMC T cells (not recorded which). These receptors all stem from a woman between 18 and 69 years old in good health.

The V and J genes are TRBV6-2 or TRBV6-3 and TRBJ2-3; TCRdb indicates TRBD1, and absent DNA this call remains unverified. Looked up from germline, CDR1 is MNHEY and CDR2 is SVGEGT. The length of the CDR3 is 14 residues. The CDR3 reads CASSTGQGADTQYF.

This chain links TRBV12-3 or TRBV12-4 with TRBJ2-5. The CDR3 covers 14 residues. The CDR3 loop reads CASSLMGSQETQYF.

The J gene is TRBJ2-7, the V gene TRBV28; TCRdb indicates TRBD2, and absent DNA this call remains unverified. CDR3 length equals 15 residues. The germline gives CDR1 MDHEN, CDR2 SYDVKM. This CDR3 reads CASTVMRGPYYEQYF. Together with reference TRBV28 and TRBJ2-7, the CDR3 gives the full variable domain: DVKVTQSSRYLVKRTGEKVFLECVQDMDHENMFWYRQDPGLGLRLIYFSYDVKMKEKGDIPEGYSVSREKKERFSLILESASTNQTSMYLCASTVMRGPYYEQYFGPGTRLTVT.

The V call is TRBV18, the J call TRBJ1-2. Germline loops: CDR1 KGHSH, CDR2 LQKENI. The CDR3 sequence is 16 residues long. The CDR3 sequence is CASSPEPKNLGYGYTF.

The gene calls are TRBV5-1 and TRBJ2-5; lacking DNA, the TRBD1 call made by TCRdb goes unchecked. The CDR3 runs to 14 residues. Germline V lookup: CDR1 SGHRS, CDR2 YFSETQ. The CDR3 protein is CASSHTGWEETQYF.

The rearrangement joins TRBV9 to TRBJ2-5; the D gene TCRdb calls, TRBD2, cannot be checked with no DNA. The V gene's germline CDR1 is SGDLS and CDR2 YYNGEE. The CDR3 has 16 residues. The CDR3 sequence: CASSVASGGLKETQYF.

This chain's CDR3 is CASSNNRETQYF. The chain recombines TRBV13 with TRBJ2-5. Germline V lookup: CDR1 PRHDT, CDR2 FYEKMQ (reference sequence). The CDR3 sequence is 12 residues long.

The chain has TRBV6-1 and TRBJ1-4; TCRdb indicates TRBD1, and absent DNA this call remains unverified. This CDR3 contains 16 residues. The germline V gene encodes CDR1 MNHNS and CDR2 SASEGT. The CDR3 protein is CASTPLTGTRNEKLFF.

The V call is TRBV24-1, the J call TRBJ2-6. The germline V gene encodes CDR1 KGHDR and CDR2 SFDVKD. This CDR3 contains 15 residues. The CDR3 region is CATSDPRSGANVLTF.

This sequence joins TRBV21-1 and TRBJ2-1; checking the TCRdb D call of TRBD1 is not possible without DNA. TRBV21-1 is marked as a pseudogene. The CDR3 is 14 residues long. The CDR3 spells CASSAWDQGTEQFF.

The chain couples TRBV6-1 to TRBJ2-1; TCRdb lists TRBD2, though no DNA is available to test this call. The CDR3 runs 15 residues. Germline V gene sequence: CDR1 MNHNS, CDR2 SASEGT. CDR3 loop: CATPLSSSRGNEQFF.

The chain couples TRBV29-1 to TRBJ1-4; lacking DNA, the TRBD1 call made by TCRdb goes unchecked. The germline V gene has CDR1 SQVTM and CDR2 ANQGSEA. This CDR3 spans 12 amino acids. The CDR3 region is CSVGQGREKLFF. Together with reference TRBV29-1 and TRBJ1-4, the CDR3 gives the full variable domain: SAVISQKPSRDICQRGTSLTIQCQVDSQVTMMFWYRQQPGQSLTLIATANQGSEATYESGFVIDKFPISRPNLTFSTLTVSNMSPEDSSIYLCSVGQGREKLFFGSGTQLSVL.

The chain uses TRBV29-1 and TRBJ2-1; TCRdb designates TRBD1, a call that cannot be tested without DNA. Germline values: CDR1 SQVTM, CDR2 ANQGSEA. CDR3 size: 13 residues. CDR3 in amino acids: CSGERDRGNEQFF.

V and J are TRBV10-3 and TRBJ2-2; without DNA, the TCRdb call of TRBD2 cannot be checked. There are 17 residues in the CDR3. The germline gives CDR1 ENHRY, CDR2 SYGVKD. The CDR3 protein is CAISEGLAGRNTGELFF.

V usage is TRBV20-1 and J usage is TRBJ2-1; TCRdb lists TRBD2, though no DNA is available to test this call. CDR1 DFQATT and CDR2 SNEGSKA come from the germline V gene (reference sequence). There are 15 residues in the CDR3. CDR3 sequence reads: CSASLPGGFYNEQFF.